The 25 T cell receptor beta chains below come from one sample, sequenced in a study of graft-versus-host responses after intestinal transplantation. No antigens are known for them. Produced via immunoSEQ multiplex PCR; TCRdb's table is partial and in-frame only. The sample includes roughly 90,000 clones, about 91% of them seen just once. Sequenced material: unstimulated CD4+ T cells sorted from spleen or lymph node cells, taken before transplant. The receptors derive from a human donor who was the organ donor for an intestinal transplant.

The chain links TRBV5-1 to TRBJ2-5; TRBD1 is a possible D gene (6 bases). The ends were cut back, 1 base at V and 4 bases at J, with 8 bases in the middle. Per the germline V gene, CDR1 is SGHRS and CDR2 is YFSETQ. The CDR3 contains 13 residues. CDR3 sequence reads: CASSLPGAETQYF. As DNA, the CDR3 is TGCGCCAGCAGCTTGCCAGGGGCAGAGACCCAGTACTTC.

This chain uses TRBV25-1 with TRBJ1-1; D ambiguous. The V gene lost 2 bases and the J gene lost 4 bases, with 11 bases spanning the gap. Looked up from germline, CDR1 is MGHDK and CDR2 is SYGVNS. CDR3 size: 14 residues. The CDR3 DNA reads as TGTGCCAGCAGTGAACCAGGAGGGCTCACTGAAGCTTTCTTT. This encodes CASSEPGGLTEAFF.

The rearrangement links TRBV9 to TRBJ2-1; 8 bases map to TRBD2. Germline lookup yields CDR1 SGDLS and CDR2 YYNGEE. The ends lost 0 bases at V and 2 bases at J; junction bases unmatched: 4. This CDR3 contains 16 residues. CDR3 protein: CASSVAPLAAYNEQFF. Here the CDR3 DNA reads TGTGCCAGCAGCGTAGCTCCACTAGCGGCCTACAATGAGCAGTTCTTC. Supplemented by reference TRBV9 and TRBJ2-1, the full variable domain reads DSGVTQTPKHLITATGQRVTLRCSPRSGDLSVYWYQQSLDQGLQFLIQYYNGEERAKGNILERFSAQQFPDLHSELNLSSLELGDSALYFCASSVAPLAAYNEQFFGPGTRLTVL.

The chain couples TRBV6-9 to TRBJ2-1; weak D call: TRBD1 (5 bases). Trimming removed 6 bases from V and 12 bases from J, with 9 bases in between. The CDR3 length is 10 residues. Per the germline V gene, CDR1 is MNHGY and CDR2 is SVAAGI. The CDR3 is CASSPRGQFF. CDR3 nucleotide sequence: TGTGCCAGCAGCCCTAGGGGGCAGTTCTTC.

This clone was seen a single time. The CDR3 DNA reads TGTGCCATCAGCGCTAACGGGGGGGCCTACGAGCAGTACTTC. Translation: CAISANGGAYEQYF. V and J are TRBV10-3 and TRBJ2-7, with 8 bases matching TRBD2. CDR3 size: 14 residues. CDR1 and CDR2 (germline): ENHRY, SYGVKD. Trimming cost V 6 bases and J 2 bases; bases outside gene matches: 6.

V gene TRBV15 combines with J gene TRBJ2-7; a weak D match, TRBD1 (6 bases). V lost 2 bases, J lost 0 bases, and 14 bases lay in between. Germline CDR1 and CDR2: LNHNV and YYDKDF (reference sequence). The CDR3 runs 16 residues. This CDR3 is CATSRTGYSSSYEQYF. CDR3 coding DNA: TGTGCCACCAGCAGAACAGGGTACAGCAGCTCCTACGAGCAGTACTTC. The entire variable domain, with the rest obtained from reference TRBV15 and TRBJ2-7, is as follows: DAMVIQNPRYQVTQFGKPVTLSCSQTLNHNVMYWYQQKSSQAPKLLFHYYDKDFNNEADTPDNFQSRRPNTSFCFLDIRSPGLGDTAMYLCATSRTGYSSSYEQYFGPGTRLTVT.

The J gene is TRBJ1-2, the V gene TRBV6-4; D is undetermined. Germline V lookup: CDR1 MRHNA, CDR2 SNTAGT. V was shortened by 4 bases and J by 4 bases, with 10 bases between the two germline ends. This CDR3 has 13 residues. The CDR3 reads CASSVEGGYGYTF. CDR3 in DNA: TGTGCCAGCAGTGTAGAGGGTGGCTATGGCTACACCTTC.

The V gene is TRBV2, the J gene TRBJ1-4, with TRBD1 matching over 10 bases. V lost 8 bases, J lost 4 bases, and 10 bases stayed unmatched. The CDR3 loop spans 16 amino acids. Germline V gene sequence: CDR1 SNHLY, CDR2 FYNNEI. CDR3 DNA: TGTGCCAGCTCTGGGGCGACAGGGGGCTTTAATGAAAAACTGTTTTTT. Residues: CASSGATGGFNEKLFF.

The V and J genes are TRBV11-2 and TRBJ2-1, with 11 bases matching TRBD1. This CDR3 contains 18 residues. Germline CDR1 reads SGHAT; CDR2 reads FQNNGV. V was pared by 3 bases and J by 3 bases, with 10 bases of the junction left unmatched. The CDR3, as DNA: TGTGCCAGCAGCTTTGCGGGAACCGGGACAGGGGGCTACAATGAGCAGTTCTTC. Translation: CASSFAGTGTGGYNEQFF. The variable domain in full, completed from reference TRBV11-2 and TRBJ2-1, reads EAGVAQSPRYKIIEKRQSVAFWCNPISGHATLYWYQQILGQGPKLLIQFQNNGVVDDSQLPKDRFSAERLKGVDSTLKIQPAKLEDSAVYLCASSFAGTGTGGYNEQFFGPGTRLTVL.

This sequence joins TRBV7-9 and TRBJ2-7; D not resolved. Trimming removed 1 base at V and 6 bases at J, with 10 bases between. Germline V lookup: CDR1 SEHNR, CDR2 FQNEAQ (reference sequence). The length of the CDR3 is 13 residues. CDR3 coding DNA: TGTGCCAGCAGCTTAGGATTAGCACGCGAGCAGTACTTC. This gives the protein CASSLGLAREQYF.

Worth noting for this clone: Distinct nucleotide sequences in the sample also encode this CDR3. In nucleotides, the CDR3 is TGTGCCAGCAGTTTGGGGGGGGCTGGAAACACCATATATTTT. It is translated as CASSLGGAGNTIYF. V is TRBV28 and J is TRBJ1-3, with D maybe TRBD1 (5 bases). Per germline, CDR1 MDHEN and CDR2 SYDVKM. This CDR3 has 14 amino acids. V was clipped by 3 bases and J by 2 bases, with 8 bases between them.

The chain has TRBV19 and TRBJ1-1; 8 bases agree with TRBD1. CDR1 LNHDA and CDR2 SQIVND come from the germline V gene (reference sequence). V lost 7 bases to trimming and J lost 1 base; unmatched junction nucleotides: 8. CDR3 size: 15 residues. The CDR3 DNA follows: TGTGCCAGTACCCCAGGGGGCAGGCAGAACACTGAAGCTTTCTTT. It encodes CASTPGGRQNTEAFF.

This clone was seen just once. The chain is built from TRBV27 and TRBJ2-3; D is unresolved. CDR3 size: 13 residues. Looked up from germline, CDR1 is MNHEY and CDR2 is SMNVEV (reference sequence). Trimming took off 3 bases at V and 6 bases at J, with 10 bases between the two ends. CDR3 loop: CASSLRLGDTQYF. Written as DNA, the CDR3 is TGTGCCAGCAGTTTGCGGTTAGGCGATACGCAGTATTTT.

The CDR3 DNA sequence: TGTGCCTGGAGTGTACACAGATGGTATGGCTACACCTTC. This codes for CAWSVHRWYGYTF. The gene calls are TRBV30 and TRBJ1-2; no reliable D call. Trimming pared 0 bases from V and 5 bases from J, leaving 10 bases between. The V gene's germline CDR1 is GTSNPN and CDR2 SVGIG (reference sequence). CDR3 length equals 13 residues.

This chain joins TRBV28 and TRBJ1-2; 7 positions agree with TRBD1. After removal of 5 bases from V and 2 bases from J, the junction contained 11 bases not matched to a gene. Germline V gene lookup returns CDR1 MDHEN and CDR2 SYDVKM. The CDR3 contains 16 residues. The CDR3 DNA sequence: TGTGCCAGCAGTCCTCATACACCGGGACAGAACTATGGCTACACCTTC. Translated, it gives CASSPHTPGQNYGYTF.

CDR3 in amino acids: CASSLRRAREQYF. The CDR3 DNA reads TGTGCCAGCAGCTTAAGGAGGGCACGCGAGCAGTACTTC. The chain carries TRBV5-8 and TRBJ2-7, with D maybe TRBD2 (6 bases). This CDR3 contains 13 residues. Trimming pared 2 bases from V and 6 bases from J, leaving 12 bases between. Germline lookup yields CDR1 SGHTS and CDR2 YDEGEE.

V usage is TRBV10-2 and J usage is TRBJ2-5; unclear D gene. CDR1 is WSHSY, CDR2 SAAADI, per germline. Trimming stripped 6 bases from V and 5 bases from J, with 13 bases between. The CDR3 extends over 13 amino acids. The CDR3 protein is CASRRINGETQYF. CDR3 nucleotides: TGCGCCAGCAGGAGGATTAACGGTGAGACCCAGTACTTC.

V is TRBV5-1 and J is TRBJ2-3; D not certain. V lost 1 base to trimming and J lost 3 bases, with 6 bases between them. CDR3 length equals 13 residues. Germline V gene data show CDR1 as SGHRS and CDR2 as YFSETQ. As DNA, the CDR3 is TGCGCCAGCAGCTTGTGGCTTACAGATACGCAGTATTTT. This sequence encodes CASSLWLTDTQYF.

This clone appeared once. The chain has TRBV28 and TRBJ1-3; D gene uncertain. Germline loops: CDR1 MDHEN, CDR2 SYDVKM. Trimming left V 3 bases short and J 8 bases short, with 20 bases between. The CDR3 has 16 residues. CDR3 loop: CASSLSTPSSRDTIYF. CDR3 nucleotides: TGTGCCAGCAGTTTGAGTACACCTTCCTCTAGAGACACCATATATTTT.

This clone was detected only once. The genes are TRBV7-3 and TRBJ2-1, with 9 nucleotides matching TRBD2. Germline lookup yields CDR1 SGHTA and CDR2 FQGTGA. With 8 bases clipped from V and 8 bases from J, the junction kept 7 bases outside the gene matches. The length of the CDR3 is 13 residues. In DNA form, the CDR3 reads TGTGCCAGCTCGCGGGGGGGCTTCGATGAGCAGTTCTTC. This codes for CASSRGGFDEQFF.

The J gene is TRBJ2-1, the V gene TRBV5-1, with TRBD1 identical over 8 bases. Germline V lookup: CDR1 SGHRS, CDR2 YFSETQ. There are 15 residues in the CDR3. The V segment lost 0 bases and the J segment 6 bases; nucleotides outside the gene matches: 5. This CDR3 reads CASSLVVTGVNEQFF. The DNA for the CDR3 is TGCGCCAGCAGCTTGGTGGTGACAGGGGTCAATGAGCAGTTCTTC.

The CDR3 DNA reads as TGTGCCAGCAGCATGAGCAGGGGGCCGAACACCGGGGAGCTGTTTTTT. Translation gives CASSMSRGPNTGELFF. This chain links TRBV11-1 with TRBJ2-2, with 8 bases that match TRBD1. Germline CDR1 is SGHAT and CDR2 is FQDESV (reference sequence). Losses at the gene ends were 5 bases for V and 0 bases for J; bases not matched to a gene: 5. CDR3 size: 16 residues.

V usage is TRBV5-5 and J usage is TRBJ2-7, with a possible D match to TRBD1 (6 bases). In germline, CDR1 is SGHKS, CDR2 YYEKEE (reference sequence). The CDR3 is 15 amino acids. V was pared by 6 bases and J by 5 bases, with 21 bases between. The CDR3 sequence is CASKRQGNPFDEQYF. The CDR3 bases are TGTGCCAGCAAAAGGCAGGGGAACCCTTTCGACGAGCAGTACTTC. The whole variable domain, remainder taken from reference TRBV5-5 and TRBJ2-7, is DAGVTQSPTHLIKTRGQQVTLRCSPISGHKSVSWYQQVLGQGPQFIFQYYEKEERGRGNFPDRFSARQFPNYSSELNVNALLLGDSALYLCASKRQGNPFDEQYFGPGTRLTVT.

The chain has TRBV5-1 and TRBJ2-3; possible D gene TRBD1, 5 bases. Germline V gene data show CDR1 as SGHRS and CDR2 as YFSETQ. This CDR3 has 15 amino acids. With 0 bases removed from V and 1 base from J, the gap between germline ends came to 9 bases. CDR3 residues: CASSLAPGRTDTQYF. CDR3 DNA sequence: TGCGCCAGCAGCTTGGCGCCAGGGCGCACAGATACGCAGTATTTT.

This rearrangement joins TRBV6-1 to TRBJ1-5, with 10 bases lining up with TRBD1. The ends lost 3 bases at V and 4 bases at J; junction bases unmatched: 6. CDR1 and CDR2 from the germline V gene are MNHNS and SASEGT. This CDR3 comprises 16 residues. The CDR3 bases are TGTGCCAGCAGTGAGCAACCGGGACAGGGGAATCAGCCCCAGCATTTT. This encodes CASSEQPGQGNQPQHF.